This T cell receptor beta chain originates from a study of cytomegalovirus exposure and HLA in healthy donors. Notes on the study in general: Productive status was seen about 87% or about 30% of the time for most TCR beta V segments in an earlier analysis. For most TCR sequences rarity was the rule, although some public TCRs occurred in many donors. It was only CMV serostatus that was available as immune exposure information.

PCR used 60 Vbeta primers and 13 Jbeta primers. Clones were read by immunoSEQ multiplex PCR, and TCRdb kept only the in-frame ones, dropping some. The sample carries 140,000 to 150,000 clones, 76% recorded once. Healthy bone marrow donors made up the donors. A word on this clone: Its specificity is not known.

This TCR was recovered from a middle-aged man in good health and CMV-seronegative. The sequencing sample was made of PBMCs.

The CDR3 is CASSLDRSSQYF. The CDR3 DNA reads TGTGCCAGCAGTTTAGACAGGTCTTCGCAGTATTTT. The chain combines TRBV28 with TRBJ2-3, with D tentatively TRBD1 (6 bases). The germline V and J ends were trimmed by 2 bases and 10 bases, with 10 bases remaining between them. The CDR3 loop spans 12 amino acids. Germline loops: CDR1 MDHEN, CDR2 SYDVKM. The entire variable domain, with the rest obtained from reference TRBV28 and TRBJ2-3, is as follows: DVKVTQSSRYLVKRTGEKVFLECVQDMDHENMFWYRQDPGLGLRLIYFSYDVKMKEKGDIPEGYSVSREKKERFSLILESASTNQTSMYLCASSLDRSSQYFGPGTRLTVL.